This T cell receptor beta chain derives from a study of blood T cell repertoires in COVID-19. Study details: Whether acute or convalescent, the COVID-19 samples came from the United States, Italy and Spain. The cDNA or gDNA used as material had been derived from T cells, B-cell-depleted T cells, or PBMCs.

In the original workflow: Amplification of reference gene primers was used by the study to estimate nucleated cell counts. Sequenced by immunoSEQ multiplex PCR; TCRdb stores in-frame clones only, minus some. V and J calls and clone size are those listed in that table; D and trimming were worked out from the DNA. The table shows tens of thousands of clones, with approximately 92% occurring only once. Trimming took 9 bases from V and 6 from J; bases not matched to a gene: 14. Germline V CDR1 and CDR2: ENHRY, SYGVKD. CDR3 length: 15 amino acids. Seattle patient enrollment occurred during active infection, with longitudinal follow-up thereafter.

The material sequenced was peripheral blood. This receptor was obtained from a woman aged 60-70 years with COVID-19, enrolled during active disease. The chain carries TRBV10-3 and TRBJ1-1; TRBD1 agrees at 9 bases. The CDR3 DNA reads TGTGCCATTGGGACAGGGAGTATGGGTAAACCTGAAGCTTTCTTT. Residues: CAIGTGSMGKPEAFF.